This paragraph reports one TCR beta chain. The germline V gene encodes CDR1 SGHRS and CDR2 YFSETQ. V was pared by 3 bases and J by 6 bases, with 14 bases between. This CDR3 is built from 14 residues. This record belongs to a study of blood T cell repertoires in COVID-19. About the study: Collection of acute and convalescent COVID-19 samples took place in the United States, Italy and Spain.

Authors' methods: Reference gene primer amplification gave estimated nucleated cell counts. Clones were sequenced by immunoSEQ multiplex PCR, and TCRdb holds only the in-frame ones, with some missing. V, J and clone size derive from that table, while D and trimming were established from the DNA sequence. The sample carries 260,000 or so clones, about nine tenths recorded once. Sequenced sample: PBMCs or T cells enriched from blood (not recorded which). This sequence joins TRBV5-1 and TRBJ2-3; weak D call: TRBD1 (5 bases). This receptor was identified in a woman aged 25 to 39 with acute COVID-19. The CDR3 bases are TGCGCCAGCAGCTCCCAGGGTTCGCTGGATACGCAGTATTTT. Amino acid sequence: CASSSQGSLDTQYF.